These 20 T cell receptor beta chains came from one sample sequenced in a study of blood T cell repertoires in COVID-19. Clones were sequenced by immunoSEQ multiplex PCR, and TCRdb holds only the in-frame ones, with some missing. The sample shows more than 150,000 clones, about 80% of them seen only once. The material sequenced was PBMCs or T cells enriched from blood (not recorded which). The receptor set was obtained from a man between 60 and 75 years old who had been exposed to COVID-19.

The chain couples TRBV9 to TRBJ2-4; perhaps TRBD1 as D (5 bases). The V gene lost 0 bases and the J gene lost 9 bases, with 7 bases spanning the gap. Germline V lookup: CDR1 SGDLS, CDR2 YYNGEE. The length of the CDR3 is 12 residues. The CDR3 loop reads CASSVGQSIQYF. The CDR3 DNA is TGTGCCAGCAGCGTAGGACAGTCCATTCAGTACTTC.

The gene calls are TRBV7-3 and TRBJ2-7, with D possibly TRBD2 on 7 matching bases. CDR3 length: 15 residues. V lost 2 bases to trimming and J lost 2 bases, with 13 bases between them. The germline V gene has CDR1 SGHTA and CDR2 FQGTGA. The CDR3 DNA reads TGTGCCAGCAGCTTACAGGCGGGGGCCACCTACGAGCAGTACTTC. Its translation: CASSLQAGATYEQYF.

The V gene is TRBV4-3, the J gene TRBJ1-5, with D possibly matching TRBD1 (5 bases). The CDR3 is 14 amino acids. With 3 bases removed from V and 4 bases from J, the gap between germline ends came to 10 bases. Germline V gene sequence: CDR1 LGHNA, CDR2 YSLEER. CDR3 DNA: TGCGCCAGCAGCCAGGGGGGGTTTAATCAGCCCCAGCATTTT. Translation: CASSQGGFNQPQHF.

The chain has TRBV27 and TRBJ1-6, with D unclear. Trimming cost V 6 bases and J 12 bases, with 12 bases left between them. Germline-derived CDR1 and CDR2 are MNHEY and SMNVEV (reference sequence). CDR3 length equals 12 residues. This CDR3 is CASRTQVGPLHF. The DNA of the CDR3 is TGTGCCAGCAGAACCCAGGTGGGACCCCTCCACTTT.

DNA for the CDR3: TGTGCCATCAGTGGAGGGACAGGGATTCAGCAGCCCCAGCATTTT. Amino acid sequence: CAISGGTGIQQPQHF. The genes are TRBV10-3 and TRBJ1-5; 9 bases align to TRBD1. CDR3 length equals 15 residues. Germline CDR1 and CDR2: ENHRY and SYGVKD. V lost 4 bases to trimming and J lost 7 bases; unmatched junction nucleotides: 8.

The rearrangement joins TRBV27 to TRBJ2-7; 7 bases are a match to TRBD1. Germline CDR1 is MNHEY and CDR2 is SMNVEV (reference sequence). The V segment lost 5 bases and the J segment 4 bases; nucleotides outside the gene matches: 17. The CDR3 totals 17 residues. In DNA, the CDR3 is TGTGCCAGCAGTACCCCACGACAGGGAATATTACAGTACGAGCAGTACTTC. Amino acid sequence: CASSTPRQGILQYEQYF.

In DNA, the CDR3 is TGTGCCAGCAGCTTTGGGCCTAGCGGGCTCTTAACCTACGAGCAGTACTTC. Residues: CASSFGPSGLLTYEQYF. The chain joins TRBV7-3 to TRBJ2-7; 8 bases agree with TRBD2. This CDR3 spans 17 amino acids. V gave up 3 bases and J gave up 2 bases; unmatched junction bases: 12. Germline V lookup: CDR1 SGHTA, CDR2 FQGTGA.

CDR3 sequence reads: CASSPHEKWLFF. The CDR3, as DNA: TGTGCCAGCAGCCCCCACGAGAAATGGCTGTTTTTT. The rearrangement uses TRBV6-5 and TRBJ1-4; D ambiguous. CDR3 length equals 12 residues. Germline values: CDR1 MNHEY, CDR2 SVGAGI. The germline V and J ends were trimmed by 6 bases and 14 bases, with 16 bases remaining between them.

J is TRBJ2-1 and V is TRBV5-1; D remains ambiguous. V was pared by 1 base and J by 5 bases, with 10 bases between. The CDR3 runs 14 residues. Per germline, CDR1 SGHRS and CDR2 YFSETQ. The CDR3 DNA reads as TGCGCCAGCAGCTTGTTTGAGGCAGACAATGAGCAGTTCTTC. This sequence encodes CASSLFEADNEQFF.

V is TRBV30 and J is TRBJ2-7, with 9 positions matching TRBD2. The V gene's germline CDR1 is GTSNPN and CDR2 SVGIG (reference sequence). The V and J ends lost 4 bases and 4 bases, in that order; junction bases with no gene match: 5. This CDR3 comprises 13 residues. CDR3 nucleotides: TGTGCCTGGACGACTAGCGGCTTATACGAGCAGTACTTC. This gives the protein CAWTTSGLYEQYF. Variable domain in full (rest from reference TRBV30 and TRBJ2-7): SQTIHQWPATLVQPVGSPLSLECTVEGTSNPNLYWYRQAAGRGLQLLFYSVGIGQISSEVPQNLSASRPQDRQFILSSKKLLLSDSGFYLCAWTTSGLYEQYFGPGTRLTVT.

The gene calls are TRBV7-7 and TRBJ2-7, with 10 bases that match TRBD2. CDR1 is SSHAT and CDR2 is FNYEAQ in the germline V gene (reference sequence). CDR3 size: 16 residues. Trimming at V came to 4 bases and at J to 2 bases, leaving 8 bases not matched to a gene. As DNA, the CDR3 is TGTGCCAGCAGCTCGTGGACTAGCGGTTCTCCCTACGAGCAGTACTTC. This translates into CASSSWTSGSPYEQYF.

Written as DNA, the CDR3 is TGTGCCAGCAGGGAAACAGGGGCAGATACGCAGTATTTT. Its protein product is CASRETGADTQYF. This rearrangement joins TRBV25-1 to TRBJ2-3; 7 bases are a match to TRBD1. The CDR3 is 13 amino acids. V trimming: 6 bases; J trimming: 4 bases; junction bases outside the gene matches: 4. Germline V gives CDR1 MGHDK, CDR2 SYGVNS.

The chain's CDR3 is CASSIAGGDNEQFF. The CDR3 nucleotides read TGTGCCAGTAGTATTGCGGGAGGGGACAATGAGCAGTTCTTC. V usage is TRBV19 and J usage is TRBJ2-1, with 9 nucleotides matching TRBD2. This CDR3 contains 14 residues. Losses at the gene ends were 3 bases for V and 5 bases for J; bases not matched to a gene: 2. Germline assignment: CDR1 LNHDA and CDR2 SQIVND (reference sequence). The full variable domain, with the rest looked up from reference TRBV19 and TRBJ2-1, is DGGITQSPKYLFRKEGQNVTLSCEQNLNHDAMYWYRQDPGQGLRLIYYSQIVNDFQKGDIAEGYSVSREKKESFPLTVTSAQKNPTAFYLCASSIAGGDNEQFFGPGTRLTVL.

The V and J genes are TRBV27 and TRBJ2-2; TRBD1 agrees at 9 bases. The ends lost 5 bases at V and 4 bases at J; junction bases unmatched: 5. The CDR3 covers 15 residues. The germline CDR1 and CDR2 sequences are MNHEY and SMNVEV (reference sequence). The CDR3 reads CASSGTGGITGELFF. DNA for the CDR3: TGTGCCAGCAGTGGCACAGGGGGCATCACCGGGGAGCTGTTTTTT.

This clone was detected only once. The chain couples TRBV19 to TRBJ2-2; a weak D match, TRBD1 (6 bases). The CDR3 length is 13 residues. Germline V gene lookup returns CDR1 LNHDA and CDR2 SQIVND (reference sequence). The V end was cut by 9 bases, the J end by 2 bases, with 10 bases between. This CDR3 reads CASRQENTGELFF. The CDR3 DNA sequence: TGTGCCAGCCGACAGGAAAACACCGGGGAGCTGTTTTTT.

J is TRBJ1-1 and V is TRBV30; no clear D. The V gene's germline CDR1 is GTSNPN and CDR2 SVGIG (reference sequence). Trimming removed 3 bases at V and 6 bases at J, with 5 bases between. CDR3 length equals 10 residues. Written as DNA, the CDR3 is TGTGCCTGGAGGCCGGCTGAAGCTTTCTTT. Its protein product is CAWRPAEAFF.

The chain has TRBV7-9 and TRBJ1-2; D gene uncertain. The CDR3 totals 15 residues. V shed 5 bases and J shed 0 bases, with 13 bases lying between them. CDR1 is SEHNR and CDR2 is FQNEAQ in the germline V gene (reference sequence). The CDR3 bases are TGTGCCAGCAGCCGGGTGGATCGGCCTAACTATGGCTACACCTTC. Protein sequence: CASSRVDRPNYGYTF.

In this sample, this clone turned up a few times. The CDR3 DNA reads as TGTGCCAGTAGTCCATTACCACAGGGGAACAATCAGCCCCAGCATTTT. Translating it yields CASSPLPQGNNQPQHF. This chain links TRBV19 with TRBJ1-5; TRBD1 aligns across 7 bases. The CDR3 contains 16 residues. Trimming removed 5 bases from V and 3 bases from J; junction bases left unmatched: 10. Germline lookup yields CDR1 LNHDA and CDR2 SQIVND (reference sequence).

The chain is built from TRBV7-6 and TRBJ2-6; maybe TRBD2 (6 bases). The CDR3 covers 17 residues. V was trimmed by 5 bases and J by 0 bases, leaving 14 bases between them. Germline V CDR1 and CDR2: SGHVS, FNYEAQ. The CDR3 loop is CASSPISLASGANVLTF. The DNA of the CDR3 is TGTGCCAGCAGCCCTATTTCACTAGCCTCTGGGGCCAACGTCCTGACTTTC.

This clone was picked up a small number of times. J is TRBJ2-2 and V is TRBV28, with 7 bases aligning to TRBD2. With 11 bases clipped from V and 1 base from J, the junction kept 4 bases outside the gene matches. The CDR3 spans 13 residues. The V gene's germline CDR1 is MDHEN and CDR2 SYDVKM. In DNA, the CDR3 is TGTGCCTCCTGGGGGGGGAACACCGGGGAGCTGTTTTTT. This codes for CASWGGNTGELFF.